One and the same sample provided the 10 T cell receptor beta chains below, sequenced in a study of a mutant IDH1 vaccine in newly diagnosed glioma. The sample's time point: baseline, week 1 (first vaccination visit). Regarding treatment: pre-vaccination baseline after standard-of-care therapy. Some clones are missing from TCRdb's copy, which holds only in-frame ones; the method was immunoSEQ multiplex PCR. The sample lists 85,000 to 100,000 clones, around 80% occurring once. Sequences were derived from PBMCs, sampled from a glioma patient treated with radiotherapy, temozolomide or both. Every receptor here comes from a middle-aged man with glioma.

The chain carries TRBV11-2 and TRBJ2-5; D is possibly TRBD1 (6 bases). This CDR3 contains 17 residues. The germline V gene has CDR1 SGHAT and CDR2 FQNNGV. The ends were cut back, 0 bases at V and 4 bases at J, with 18 bases in the middle. CDR3 amino acids: CASSLDRGTGISETQYF. The CDR3 DNA follows: TGTGCCAGCAGCTTAGATAGGGGGACGGGGATATCAGAGACCCAGTACTTC.

The V gene is TRBV6-6, the J gene TRBJ1-1, with D unresolved. Germline V gene sequence: CDR1 MNHNY, CDR2 SVGAGI (reference sequence). CDR3 length equals 13 residues. Between the trimmed V and J ends, which lost 8 bases and 0 bases, there was a span of 10 bases. The CDR3 DNA reads TGTGCCAGCCGGGGTGACCTGAACACTGAAGCTTTCTTT. Protein product: CASRGDLNTEAFF.

This clone has just a few counts. The rearrangement joins TRBV27 to TRBJ2-7; D tentatively fits TRBD1 or TRBD2 (5 bases each). CDR1 is MNHEY and CDR2 is SMNVEV in the germline V gene (reference sequence). This CDR3 is 12 amino acids long. V was cut by 5 bases and J by 4 bases, with 9 bases left in between. The chain's CDR3 is CASSQGRYEQYF. CDR3 nucleotides: TGTGCCAGCAGTCAGGGACGGTACGAGCAGTACTTC.

This chain joins TRBV7-8 and TRBJ1-3, with no clear D. Germline V CDR1 and CDR2: SGHVS, FQNEAQ. The CDR3 runs 16 residues. V dropped 1 base and J dropped 4 bases, with 14 bases sitting between them. This CDR3 is CASSLVSKAGGNTIYF. Here the CDR3 DNA reads TGTGCCAGCAGCTTAGTAAGCAAAGCCGGGGGAAACACCATATATTTT.

This clone was detected only a few times. CDR3 sequence (DNA): TGTGCCAGCTCCCCCATCGGGACTAGGACCTACGAGCAGTACTTC. The encoded protein is CASSPIGTRTYEQYF. The chain carries TRBV18 and TRBJ2-7; 8 nucleotides agree with TRBD2. This CDR3 has 15 amino acids. Germline V gives CDR1 KGHSH, CDR2 LQKENI. With 6 bases clipped from V and 2 bases from J, the junction kept 9 bases outside the gene matches.

This clone was seen more than once but under ten times. The chain is built from TRBV30 and TRBJ1-5; perhaps TRBD1 as D (6 bases). The germline V and J ends were trimmed by 0 bases and 11 bases, with 17 bases remaining between them. CDR3 length: 14 amino acids. The germline V gene has CDR1 GTSNPN and CDR2 SVGIG (reference sequence). The CDR3 DNA reads TGTGCCTGGAGTGTAGGGCAGGGGATTTGGGCCCAGCATTTT. Translating it yields CAWSVGQGIWAQHF.

The chain links TRBV5-1 to TRBJ2-7, with 7 bases fitting TRBD2. Unmatched junction bases numbered 9, after V lost 3 bases and J lost 0 bases. The CDR3 spans 16 residues. The germline V gene encodes CDR1 SGHRS and CDR2 YFSETQ. The chain's CDR3 is CASSYSGGGNSYEQYF. CDR3 sequence (DNA): TGCGCCAGCAGCTACAGTGGCGGGGGAAACTCCTACGAGCAGTACTTC.

This clone was seen just once. The chain links TRBV7-2 to TRBJ2-1, with 9 positions matching TRBD1. The V gene end was trimmed by 3 bases and the J gene end by 6 bases; junction bases not matched to a gene: 9. Germline V gene data show CDR1 as SGHTA and CDR2 as FQGNSA. This CDR3 comprises 16 residues. CDR3: CASSFTSGQGGNEQFF. The DNA for the CDR3 is TGTGCCAGCAGCTTTACTTCGGGACAGGGAGGCAATGAGCAGTTCTTC.

The rearrangement joins TRBV28 to TRBJ1-4; unclear D gene. V lost 6 bases, J lost 3 bases, and 23 bases lay in between. Germline CDR1 reads MDHEN; CDR2 reads SYDVKM. The CDR3 is 18 amino acids. The CDR3 coding sequence is TGTGCCAGCAGATACCTGGGTAACGTCCCGGCCCCTAATGAAAAACTGTTTTTT. This sequence encodes CASRYLGNVPAPNEKLFF. Filled out from reference TRBV28 and TRBJ1-4, the complete variable domain reads DVKVTQSSRYLVKRTGEKVFLECVQDMDHENMFWYRQDPGLGLRLIYFSYDVKMKEKGDIPEGYSVSREKKERFSLILESASTNQTSMYLCASRYLGNVPAPNEKLFFGSGTQLSVL.

The chain carries TRBV19 and TRBJ2-5; 8 bases map to TRBD2. The CDR3 consists of 15 residues. The germline CDR1 and CDR2 sequences are LNHDA and SQIVND (reference sequence). The J segment lost 4 bases and the V segment lost 3 bases, leaving 7 bases of the junction unmatched. The CDR3 protein is CASSIAGGFGETQYF. CDR3 nucleotide sequence: TGTGCCAGTAGTATTGCGGGAGGATTTGGAGAGACCCAGTACTTC.